This T cell receptor (beta chain) was documented in a study of human T cells and chemical hapten exposure. Overall study: TCR yields per sample varied, mainly owing to small pooled library volume differences. Regarding the study as a whole: No shift was seen in TCRs above 1 in 1000 frequency with DPC sensitization.

This clonotype was recorded at least ten times. What it binds is not known. Unique molecular identifiers were affixed to discrete cDNA molecules within the library. TCRdb independently ran MiXCR on the 5' RACE reads; one entry per CDR3 protein. This sample has 81,000 or so distinct CDR3 sequences, with approximately 7.7% found just once. Germline CDR1 and CDR2: MNHEY and SMNVEV (reference sequence). The CDR3 sequence is 18 residues long. The ends lost 0 bases at V and 6 bases at J; junction bases unmatched: 2. The authors' total RNA extraction used unfractionated whole blood. The chain joins TRBV27 to TRBJ2-6, with 16 bases lining up with TRBD2. This TCR came from a male donor in good health. CDR3 in amino acids: CASSLSGLAGGEANVLTF. The CDR3 bases are TGTGCCAGCAGTTTATCGGGACTAGCGGGAGGGGAGGCCAACGTCCTGACTTTC.